This T cell receptor beta chain was profiled in a study of cytomegalovirus exposure and HLA in healthy donors. J gave up 2 bases and V 3 bases, and 7 bases lay outside the gene matches. Germline CDR1 reads SGHTA; CDR2 reads FQGNSA. The CDR3 consists of 17 residues. Researchers ran the PCR with 60 Vbeta and 13 Jbeta primers. Only in-frame clones appear in the TCRdb table, and some are missing; sequencing was by immunoSEQ multiplex PCR. The table has approximately 150,000 clones, roughly 63% seen once; the top ten hold 5.5% to 9%. On this clone itself: Its antigen is not known.

Points from the study as a whole: TCR beta V segments were, for the most part, productive about 87% or about 30% of the time in an earlier analysis.

The sequencing input was PBMCs. The TCR was taken from a woman between 55 and 75 years old in good health and CMV-seropositive. This chain joins TRBV7-2 and TRBJ1-4; 9 bases map to TRBD1. CDR3 coding DNA: TGTGCCAGCAGCTTGGGACAGGGAGGTTCGACTAATGAAAAACTGTTTTTT. This gives the protein CASSLGQGGSTNEKLFF.